The clone carrying this TCR beta chain occurred once. The antigen remains unidentified. This record belongs to a study of blood T cells in healthy people across ages. Findings of the study overall: In long-lived donors, naive CD4+ cell counts and diversity exceeded those of aged donors.

The CDR3 runs 17 residues. Unmatched junction bases numbered 10, after V lost 6 bases and J lost 3 bases. Then a second PCR, running about 6 to 11 cycles, was carried out with a sample-barcoded 5' primer and a J-beta primer mix. Sequencing yielded, for each sample, at least 2.5 million paired-end reads carrying CDR3. TCRdb re-analysed the 5' RACE reads in MiXCR, keeping a single row per CDR3 protein. This repertoire shows roughly 1,300,000 distinct CDR3 sequences, around 55% found once; its top ten account for over 5.5%. The chain recombines TRBV12-3 or TRBV12-4 with TRBJ2-2, with TRBD1 identical over 10 bases. The source is a man between 18 and 29 years old in good health. The sample consisted of blood. Here the CDR3 reads CASSLMGTGADTGELFF. The CDR3 DNA is TGTGCCAGCAGCCTAATGGGGACAGGGGCGGACACCGGGGAGCTGTTTTTT.